The 12 T cell receptor beta chains below were found in one sample sequenced in a study of cytomegalovirus exposure and HLA in healthy donors. Produced via immunoSEQ multiplex PCR; TCRdb's table is partial and in-frame only. The sample contains about 160,000 clones, approximately 80% of which appear only once. The material sequenced was PBMCs. The receptors shown here come from a man aged 25 to 45 in good health and CMV-seropositive.

V usage is TRBV2 and J usage is TRBJ2-1; TRBD2 is a possible D gene (6 bases). From germline, CDR1 is SNHLY and CDR2 FYNNEI. The CDR3 spans 14 residues. Trimming left V 7 bases short and J 2 bases short, with 12 bases between. CDR3 protein: CASTGGETYNEQFF. The CDR3 DNA is TGTGCCAGCACCGGCGGGGAGACCTACAATGAGCAGTTCTTC.

This clone has just a few counts. V is TRBV11-2 and J is TRBJ2-3; D ambiguous. Germline V lookup: CDR1 SGHAT, CDR2 FQNNGV. The CDR3 contains 17 residues. Trimming removed 6 bases from V and 1 base from J, with 20 bases in between. The CDR3 loop reads CASRSRLAHSGTDTQYF. The CDR3 DNA is TGTGCCAGCAGGTCACGTTTAGCCCATTCTGGCACAGATACGCAGTATTTT.

J is TRBJ1-2 and V is TRBV19; perhaps TRBD1 as D (5 bases). CDR1 and CDR2 from the germline V gene are LNHDA and SQIVND (reference sequence). The length of the CDR3 is 14 residues. Trimming took off 4 bases at V and 8 bases at J, with 17 bases between the two ends. The CDR3 DNA sequence: TGTGCCAGTAGTACGACGGCAGGGCAAAGGGGCTACACCTTC. This translates into CASSTTAGQRGYTF.

The rearrangement joins TRBV27 to TRBJ1-6; D not resolved. The CDR3 has 15 amino acids. CDR1 and CDR2 (germline): MNHEY, SMNVEV (reference sequence). V lost 2 bases to trimming and J lost 7 bases, with 12 bases between them. The DNA for the CDR3 is TGTGCCAGCAGTTTAGTGACACTTCGGAATTCACCCCTCCACTTT. Its translation: CASSLVTLRNSPLHF.

The chain couples TRBV5-1 to TRBJ1-2; 9 bases line up with TRBD1. The V gene's germline CDR1 is SGHRS and CDR2 YFSETQ. The CDR3 runs to 14 residues. V shed 9 bases and J 1 base; nucleotides not matched to a gene: 7. CDR3 residues: CATGTGPDNYGYTF. As DNA, the CDR3 is TGCGCCACCGGGACAGGGCCGGATAACTATGGCTACACCTTC.

This chain uses TRBV5-1 with TRBJ2-5; 10 nucleotides line up with TRBD1. The V and J ends lost 4 bases and 1 base, in that order; junction bases with no gene match: 7. Looked up from germline, CDR1 is SGHRS and CDR2 is YFSETQ. CDR3 length: 16 residues. The CDR3 DNA follows: TGCGCCAGCAGCGAGGGGGACAGGGGACCCCAAGAGACCCAGTACTTC. Residues: CASSEGDRGPQETQYF.

V is TRBV7-3 and J is TRBJ2-5; D might be TRBD2 (6 bases). CDR1 and CDR2 from the germline V gene are SGHTA and FQGTGA. This CDR3 spans 10 amino acids. The germline V and J ends were trimmed by 8 bases and 5 bases, with 6 bases remaining between them. The CDR3 region is CASGRETQYF. CDR3 DNA sequence: TGTGCCAGCGGGAGGGAGACCCAGTACTTC. Complete variable domain (other parts from reference TRBV7-3 and TRBJ2-5): GAGVSQTPSNKVTEKGKYVELRCDPISGHTALYWYRQSLGQGPEFLIYFQGTGAADDSGLPNDRFFAVRPEGSVSTLKIQRTERGDSAVYLCASGRETQYFGPGTRLLVL.

This rearrangement joins TRBV9 to TRBJ2-7; 8 bases are shared with TRBD2. The CDR3 is 15 residues long. V shed 0 bases, J shed 2 bases, and the junction held 4 bases outside the gene matches. CDR1 is SGDLS, CDR2 YYNGEE, per germline. The CDR3 sequence: CASSVAGGGPYEQYF. As DNA, the CDR3 is TGTGCCAGCAGCGTAGCTGGCGGGGGGCCCTACGAGCAGTACTTC.

This chain connects TRBV7-9 to TRBJ2-2; 7 bases agree with TRBD1. The CDR3 loop spans 19 amino acids. V lost 3 bases and J lost 1; bases outside the gene matches: 14. CDR1 is SEHNR and CDR2 is FQNEAQ in the germline V gene (reference sequence). The CDR3 region is CASSFPLVTGAKNTGELFF. CDR3 coding DNA: TGTGCCAGCAGCTTCCCCTTAGTAACAGGGGCGAAGAACACCGGGGAGCTGTTTTTT.

This clone was observed a few times. The CDR3 region is CASSASGGPSVAQYF. CDR3 DNA: TGCGCCAGCAGCGCTAGCGGGGGGCCCTCCGTGGCCCAGTACTTC. The V gene is TRBV5-1, the J gene TRBJ2-5; 11 positions match TRBD2. Germline assignment: CDR1 SGHRS and CDR2 YFSETQ. Unmatched junction bases numbered 11, after V lost 4 bases and J lost 9 bases. The CDR3 totals 15 residues.

The gene calls are TRBV6-5 and TRBJ1-1; the D gene is possibly TRBD1 (5 bases). Germline V gene lookup returns CDR1 MNHEY and CDR2 SVGAGI. This CDR3 region has 13 residues. Trimming cost V 7 bases and J 1 base, with 10 bases left between them. The CDR3 reads CASNVGQNTEAFF. The CDR3 nucleotides read TGTGCCAGCAACGTAGGACAGAACACTGAAGCTTTCTTT.

The CDR3 DNA reads as TGTGCCACCGCGACAGGGCTTTCCTACGAGCAGTACTTC. Translation: CATATGLSYEQYF. The gene calls are TRBV6-5 and TRBJ2-7, with 7 positions matching TRBD1. The germline gives CDR1 MNHEY, CDR2 SVGAGI. CDR3 size: 13 residues. Trimming cost V 10 bases and J 1 base; bases outside gene matches: 7.